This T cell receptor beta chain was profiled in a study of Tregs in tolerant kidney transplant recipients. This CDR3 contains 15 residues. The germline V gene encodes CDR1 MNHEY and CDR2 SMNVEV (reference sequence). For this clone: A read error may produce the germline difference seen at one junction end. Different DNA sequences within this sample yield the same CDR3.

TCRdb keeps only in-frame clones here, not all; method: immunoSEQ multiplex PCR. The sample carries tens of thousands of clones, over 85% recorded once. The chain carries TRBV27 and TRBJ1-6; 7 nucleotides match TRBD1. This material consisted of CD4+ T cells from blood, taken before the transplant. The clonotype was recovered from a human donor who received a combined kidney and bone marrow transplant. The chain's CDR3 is CASKMGQPYNSPLHF. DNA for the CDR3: TGTGCCAGCAAAATGGGACAGCCTTATAATTCCCCCCTCCACTTT.